The rows below give T cell receptor beta chains drawn from one sample of a study of cytomegalovirus exposure and HLA in healthy donors. This table comes from immunoSEQ multiplex PCR, and its TCRdb copy is limited to in-frame clones, with some not included. The sample carries 110,000 to 150,000 clones, around 80% recorded once. The sample taken for sequencing was PBMCs. The receptors stem from a female donor in good health and CMV-seronegative. The CDR3 runs from the conserved cysteine through the conserved F or W. A D gene is named only where the DNA matches it firmly. Some rows have no size entry. The others give once, few or many, or a class for an expanded clone.

V gene	clone size	D gene	J gene	CDR3 DNA	CDR3 protein
TRBV18	NA	NA	TRBJ1-1	TGTGCCAGCTCACCACCGGTGGGGAGAGTGGCTTTCTTT	CASSPPVGRVAFF
TRBV6-5	NA	NA	TRBJ1-4	TGTGCCAGCACAGGGTCCCTAGCAACTAATGAAAAACTGTTTTTT	CASTGSLATNEKLFF
TRBV5-1	NA	NA	TRBJ2-1	TGCGCCAGCAGCACAGCCTCCAATGAGCAGTTCTTC	CASSTASNEQFF
TRBV5-1	NA	TRBD1	TRBJ1-2	TGCGCCAGCAGCTTGGCCCAGGGGGCTGATGGCTACACCTTC	CASSLAQGADGYTF
TRBV5-6	NA	NA	TRBJ2-3	TGTGCCAGCAGCTTGGGACAGATAGAAGATACGCAGTATTTT	CASSLGQIEDTQYF
TRBV18	NA	NA	TRBJ2-6	TGTGCCAGCTCATCCACGGAAGGCGGCGGGGCCAACGTCCTGACTTTC	CASSSTEGGGANVLTF
TRBV10-2	NA	TRBD2	TRBJ2-3	TGCGCCAGCAGTGAGTTTAGCGGGAGTGTAGTAGATACGCAGTATTTT	CASSEFSGSVVDTQYF
TRBV29-1	NA	NA	TRBJ2-5	TGCAGCGGGATTGGTTGGGCCCAAGAGACCCAGTACTTC	CSGIGWAQETQYF
TRBV18	NA	NA	TRBJ2-7	TGTGCCAGCTCACCAAGCTCGGACGACAGCTACGAGCAGTACTTC	CASSPSSDDSYEQYF
TRBV4-1	NA	TRBD1	TRBJ2-7	TGCGCCAGCAGCCAAGATGAGACAGGGGGCGCCCAGCAGTACTTC	CASSQDETGGAQQYF
TRBV5-1	NA	TRBD1	TRBJ2-7	TGCGCCAGCAGCATCTGGGACAGCAGTTCCTACGAGCAGTACTTC	CASSIWDSSSYEQYF
TRBV2	NA	NA	TRBJ1-2	TGTGCCAGCAGTGAAAAAAGCGGGGACGGCTACACCTTC	CASSEKSGDGYTF
TRBV15	NA	NA	TRBJ1-1	TGTGCCACCAGCAGACGGGACACGAACACTGAAGCTTTCTTT	CATSRRDTNTEAFF
TRBV6-1	NA	NA	TRBJ1-1	TGTGCCAGCACCTCAGGGGCCACTGAAGCTTTCTTT	CASTSGATEAFF
TRBV2	NA	NA	TRBJ2-3	TGTGCCAGCAGTACCGGGACTACAGATACGCAGTATTTT	CASSTGTTDTQYF
TRBV5-1	NA	NA	TRBJ2-3	TGCGCCAGCAGCTTGGGTCGGGCAGATACGCAGTATTTT	CASSLGRADTQYF
TRBV19	few	TRBD1	TRBJ1-3	TGTGCCAGTAGTATCTTAAGAGGGACAGGCCCTGGAGACACCATATATTTT	CASSILRGTGPGDTIYF
TRBV28	NA	TRBD1	TRBJ1-4	TGTGCCAGCAGCTTTCCCGGGACAGGGGATGAAAAACTGTTTTTT	CASSFPGTGDEKLFF
TRBV11-2	few	TRBD1	TRBJ1-4	TGTGCCAGCAGCTTAGGGGACAGGGACCATGAAAAACTGTTTTTT	CASSLGDRDHEKLFF
TRBV28	NA	TRBD2	TRBJ2-3	TGTGCCAGCAGGCTAGCGGGAGGCCCAGGGGTAGATACGCAGTATTTT	CASRLAGGPGVDTQYF
TRBV5-8	NA	TRBD1	TRBJ2-2	TGTGCCAGCAGCCACGGGACAGGCACCGGGGAGCTGTTTTTT	CASSHGTGTGELFF
TRBV6-5	NA	TRBD1	TRBJ2-5	TGTGCCGGGGGGGACAGGGGAGCCCAAGAGACCCAGTACTTC	CAGGDRGAQETQYF
TRBV6-4	once	NA	TRBJ2-7	TGTGCCAGCAGTGTTCAGGCTCACGCCTACGAGCAGTACTTC	CASSVQAHAYEQYF
TRBV2	NA	NA	TRBJ2-7	TGTGCCAGCAGTGCGGGGGGCGGAGCGGCGGGCGAGCAGTACTTC	CASSAGGGAAGEQYF
TRBV2	NA	NA	TRBJ1-1	TGTGCCAGCAGGAGGACAGTGAACACTGAAGCTTTCTTT	CASRRTVNTEAFF
TRBV19	NA	TRBD1	TRBJ1-2	TGTGCCAGTAGTACCCTTGACAGGGTTAACTATGGCTACACCTTC	CASSTLDRVNYGYTF